This T cell receptor (beta chain) emerged from a study of stem cell transplantation in POMP-related autoinflammatory disease (dated by TCRdb to about 2021). About the investigation overall: The study hypothesized that defective thymoproteasomes impair MHC class I-dependent CD8+ T-cell differentiation and positive selection, skewing the TRB repertoire. Prior to transplant, the patients had skewing toward CD4+ naive T cells, low CD8+ T-cell proportions, and reduced T-cell cytokine secretion. DNA chimerism analysis after transplant demonstrated 100% donor engraftment of neutrophils and platelets for up to one year. The effect of POMP deficiency on T-cell receptor beta repertoire diversity and CDR3 characteristics was assessed using high-throughput TRB sequencing.

Library prep was done by the immunoSEQ multiplex PCR assay. Per the source publication's procedure: Shannon entropy, which accounts for clonal size distribution, was used to quantify repertoire diversity. The Gini-Simpson index (Simpson_1-D) served as the measure of how unequally clonotypes were distributed. TCRdb obtained this table from immuneACCESS and retained in-frame rearrangements with V and J assigned. These tables miss some clones; where compared with another copy, unresolved V genes account for less than half of the shortfall, and the remainder is unexplained. V, J and clone size were drawn from that table, and D and trimming were deduced from the DNA. The table for this sample lists around 9,000 clones; just over 85% of them were counted only once. Roughly 13% of the sample rests with the top ten. According to the study, the label for this sample's time point signals: after hematopoietic stem cell transplant. PRAID was marked by prominent immunodeficiency together with autoinflammation. Before TRB sequencing, T-cell subsets (conventional T cells, CD8+ T cells, regulatory T cells, T follicular helper cells) were sorted.

To note about this clone: Its antigen is not yet known. Base quality data are lacking; no much larger clone is found one base away.

The full study reports these points: The number of unique TRB V-J gene pairings was restricted in PRAID patients. Statistical significance for the trend toward lower diversity and increased clonality in PRAID patients was reached only for regulatory T cells. PRAID patients trended toward lower TRB diversity and higher clonality across all analyzed T-cell subsets.

Deletion took 2 bases off V and 3 bases off J, with a span of 15 bases between the germline ends. The CDR3 spans 16 residues, from the cysteine through the phenylalanine. Only the CDR3 portion is preserved as DNA: 48 bases, with reading frame beginning at the first base. CDR1 SGDLS and CDR2 YYNGEE are derived from the germline V gene. The chain joins TRBV9 to TRBJ2-1, with the D gene call left open. This sequence was found in a human patient with POMP-related autoinflammation and immune dysregulation (PRAID). After a transplant, some of the T cells may come from the graft donor. The material was CD8+ T cells from PBMCs, obtained after stem cell transplantation. Here is the DNA: TGTGCCAGCAGCGTCCTTCCCTTACTGGACTACAATGAGCAGTTCTTC. Translated, this is CASSVLPLLDYNEQFF.